The rows below give T cell receptor beta chains drawn from one sample of a study of blood T cell dynamics during melanoma immunotherapy. Profiling relied on immunoSEQ multiplex PCR, and the TCRdb table lists in-frame clones only, not all of them. Among some 4,000 clones listed, 60% to 85% were seen once. The sequences come from blood, collected from a patient treated with checkpoint blockade. All receptors come from a human donor with melanoma. CDR3s include the opening cysteine and the closing phenylalanine or tryptophan. Each record gives: D gene, clone size, V gene, J gene, CDR3 DNA, CDR3 protein. D genes are given only for firm matches. Clone size is stated in some rows and not others, as once, few, many or a class when expanded.

.,.,TRBV30,TRBJ1-4,TGTGCCTGGAGTGTGGGGGGGCTAGAAAAACTGTTTTTT,CAWSVGGLEKLFF
.,.,TRBV7-9,TRBJ1-2,TGTGCCAGCAGCTTAGCGAAGACAGACAATAACTATGGCTACACCTTC,CASSLAKTDNNYGYTF
.,.,TRBV5-1,TRBJ1-2,TGCGCCAGCAGCTTTCGGGACATTAACTATGGCTACACCTTC,CASSFRDINYGYTF
TRBD2,.,TRBV7-2,TRBJ2-1,TGTGCCAGCAGCTCGCCAGCGGGGGCCGGGCACAATGAGCAGTTCTTC,CASSSPAGAGHNEQFF
TRBD1,few,TRBV5-1,TRBJ2-7,TGCGCCAGCAGTTTTGGGACCGGGACAGGGGGTGAGCAGTACTTC,CASSFGTGTGGEQYF
.,.,TRBV7-9,TRBJ2-5,TGTGCCAGTCTTCGGCCGGGGGAAGAGACCCAGTACTTC,CASLRPGEETQYF
.,.,TRBV7-8,TRBJ2-7,TGTGCCAGCAGCTTAGGGTTCTCCTACGAGCAGTACTTC,CASSLGFSYEQYF
.,.,TRBV6-5,TRBJ1-1,TGTGCCAGCAGTTATGCGCCGGCGAACACTGAAGCTTTCTTT,CASSYAPANTEAFF
.,.,TRBV11-3,TRBJ1-2,TGTGCCAGCAGCTCCCTCGCCCAGCTAGAGAGGGGCTACACCTTC,CASSSLAQLERGYTF
TRBD1,.,TRBV11-3,TRBJ2-7,TGTGCCAGCAGCTTAGATAGGGCCGGGACAGGGAAGTACTTC,CASSLDRAGTGKYF
.,.,TRBV6-4,TRBJ1-1,TGTGCCAGCAGTGACTCGAGTCGGGGGTTTACTGAAGCTTTCTTT,CASSDSSRGFTEAFF
.,.,TRBV5-4,TRBJ2-4,TGTGCCAGCAGCGGGGACACAATAGCCAAAAACATTCAGTACTTC,CASSGDTIAKNIQYF
.,hyperexpanded,TRBV2,TRBJ1-2,TGTGCCAGATCTGGGGAGGGACTCTATGGCTACACCTTC,CARSGEGLYGYTF
.,.,TRBV7-2,TRBJ1-1,TGTGCCAGCAGCTTTAGGTACACTGAAGCTTTCTTT,CASSFRYTEAFF
TRBD2,.,TRBV5-1,TRBJ2-1,TGCGCCAGCCCAACCCAGCTAGCGGGGCCTACCGAGGAGCCCTACAATGAGCAGTTCTTC,CASPTQLAGPTEEPYNEQFF
TRBD1,once,TRBV30,TRBJ2-1,TGTGCCTGGGTCCGGGACAGGGGCGAACCTTCCTACAATGAGCAGTTCTTC,CAWVRDRGEPSYNEQFF
TRBD2,.,TRBV6-5,TRBJ2-7,TGTGCCAGCACTATTCTAGCGGGGGGGCTCTACGAGCAGTACTTC,CASTILAGGLYEQYF
.,.,TRBV7-2,TRBJ1-4,TGTGCCAGCAGCTTAGATTCAGGGGACACTAATGAAAAACTGTTTTTT,CASSLDSGDTNEKLFF
TRBD1,.,TRBV6-5,TRBJ1-2,TGTGCCAGCAGCTCTACATACAGGGGGCTCTTTGGCTACACCTTC,CASSSTYRGLFGYTF
.,.,TRBV30,TRBJ1-5,TGTACCTGGAGTATCGAAGGGCTTCAGCCCCAGCATTTT,CTWSIEGLQPQHF
.,.,TRBV5-6,TRBJ1-1,TGTGCCAGCAGCTTGGTGGGGGCCACTGAAGCTTTCTTT,CASSLVGATEAFF
.,.,TRBV7-5,TRBJ2-2,TGTGCCAGAAGCTCGCTATTCCACAGGGGGCCCAACACCGGGGAGCTGTTTTTT,CARSSLFHRGPNTGELFF
TRBD1,.,TRBV11-2,TRBJ1-1,TGTGCCAGCCTCCAAAATCAATGGGACAGCGAAGCTTTCTTT,CASLQNQWDSEAFF
.,.,TRBV6-1,TRBJ1-4,TGTGCCAGCGGGGTGGACAGCGCAACTAATGAAAAACTGTTTTTT,CASGVDSATNEKLFF
TRBD1,.,TRBV9,TRBJ2-2,TGTGCCAGCAGCGTAGGTTGGACAGGGGCCACCGGGGAGCTGTTTTTT,CASSVGWTGATGELFF
.,.,TRBV5-1,TRBJ1-1,TGCGCCAGCAGCTTGGTCGCGGGGAGCACTGAAGCTTTCTTT,CASSLVAGSTEAFF
.,.,TRBV7-9,TRBJ2-1,TGTGCCAGCAGCTTAGTACAGGCCACCTACAATGAGCAGTTCTTC,CASSLVQATYNEQFF
TRBD1,few,TRBV7-2,TRBJ2-2,TGTGCCAGCAGCCGATGGACAGGGGACACCGGGGAGCTGTTTTTT,CASSRWTGDTGELFF
.,.,TRBV5-1,TRBJ1-2,TGCGCCAGCAGAAGGGACTATGGGGGGGACTATGGCTACACCTTC,CASRRDYGGDYGYTF
.,.,TRBV6-1,TRBJ1-4,TGTGCCAGCACTCGGTCAACTAATGAAAAACTGTTTTTT,CASTRSTNEKLFF
.,.,TRBV13,TRBJ2-3,TGTGCCAGCAGCTTCAATACGGGGGGCGCAGATACGCAGTATTTT,CASSFNTGGADTQYF
.,.,TRBV13,TRBJ1-5,TGTGCCAGCAGCTTATACACGAGCAATCAGCCCCAGCATTTT,CASSLYTSNQPQHF
.,.,TRBV4-1,TRBJ2-7,TGTGCCAGCAGCCAAGATCAGGAGGGAATCGACGAGCAGTACTTC,CASSQDQEGIDEQYF
.,.,TRBV21-1,TRBJ2-5,TGTGCCAGCAGCAAGGTTCTAGCGGGGCGGCAAGAGACCCAGTACTTC,CASSKVLAGRQETQYF
.,.,TRBV2,TRBJ1-2,TGTGCCAGCCCTAGCGGAGGGGGGCGCCCATACTATGGCTACACCTTC,CASPSGGGRPYYGYTF
.,once,TRBV4-1,TRBJ1-6,TGCGCCAGCAGCTCGGCCACATTCTATAATTCACCCCTCCACTTT,CASSSATFYNSPLHF
.,.,TRBV5-1,TRBJ1-1,TGCGCCAGCAGCTTGTTCACAGGTTCCGAAGCTTTCTTT,CASSLFTGSEAFF
TRBD2,.,TRBV10-2,TRBJ2-7,TGCGCCAGCAGTGAGGGGACTAGCGGGGGTTACGAGCAGTACTTC,CASSEGTSGGYEQYF
.,.,TRBV15,TRBJ1-5,TGTGCCACCAGCAGAGGGGCAGGGGTCAATCAGCCCCAGCATTTT,CATSRGAGVNQPQHF
.,.,TRBV7-9,TRBJ2-3,TGTGCCAGCAGCCTGGGACCGGGGGTAGCAGATACGCAGTATTTT,CASSLGPGVADTQYF
.,.,TRBV14,TRBJ1-1,TGTGCCAGCAGCCCCTTTGTGGGGACGAACACTGAAGCTTTCTTT,CASSPFVGTNTEAFF